A selection of T cell receptor beta chains follows, all from one sample in a study of PD-1 blockade in classical Hodgkin lymphoma. Data came from immunoSEQ multiplex PCR; TCRdb stores just in-frame clones and leaves some out. The sample lists about 12,000 clones; 80% to 90% were seen once. This sample comprised CD8+ T cells from blood, obtained before the fourth cycle of nivolumab. These receptors came from a human donor with classical Hodgkin lymphoma. The donor label of this sample is uncertain. CDR3s include the opening cysteine and the closing phenylalanine or tryptophan. A D gene is named only where the DNA matches it firmly. Where a row states a size, it is once, few, many or the class of an expanded clone; other rows omit it.

j_gene: TRBJ1-3; d_gene: NA; v_gene: TRBV5-4; abundance: NA; CDR3nt: TGTGCCAGCAGCTTGGACAATAGCTGGGGAAACACCATATATTTT; CDR3aa: CASSLDNSWGNTIYF
j_gene: TRBJ2-7; d_gene: NA; v_gene: TRBV28; abundance: NA; CDR3nt: TGTGCCAGCAGTTTAAACGGGGCGTACTCCTACGAGCAGTACTTC; CDR3aa: CASSLNGAYSYEQYF
j_gene: TRBJ2-7; d_gene: TRBD1; v_gene: TRBV7-9; abundance: NA; CDR3nt: TGTGCCAGCAGCTTAGGGACAGGGCATTCCTACGAGCAGTACTTC; CDR3aa: CASSLGTGHSYEQYF
j_gene: TRBJ2-7; d_gene: NA; v_gene: TRBV4-3; abundance: NA; CDR3nt: TGCGCCAGCAGCCAAGATACCCTACTAGCCGCCTACGAGCAGTACTTC; CDR3aa: CASSQDTLLAAYEQYF
j_gene: TRBJ2-3; d_gene: NA; v_gene: TRBV30; abundance: NA; CDR3nt: TGTGCCTGGAGTGTGGCGGCAAACACAGATACGCAGTATTTT; CDR3aa: CAWSVAANTDTQYF
j_gene: TRBJ1-5; d_gene: NA; v_gene: TRBV28; abundance: NA; CDR3nt: TGTGCCAGCAGTTTTCATGTTCGAACGGCAGGGGTCCTTTATAGCAATCAGCCCCAGCATTTT; CDR3aa: CASSFHVRTAGVLYSNQPQHF
j_gene: TRBJ1-4; d_gene: TRBD1; v_gene: TRBV15; abundance: NA; CDR3nt: TGTGCCACCAGCAGAGGACGGGGGACAGGGACTGAAAAACTGTTTTTT; CDR3aa: CATSRGRGTGTEKLFF
j_gene: TRBJ2-1; d_gene: NA; v_gene: TRBV4-1; abundance: NA; CDR3nt: TGTGCCAGCAGCCCTTCTGGGAGCTCCTACAATGAGCAGTTCTTC; CDR3aa: CASSPSGSSYNEQFF
j_gene: TRBJ1-1; d_gene: NA; v_gene: TRBV5-4; abundance: medium-sized; CDR3nt: TGTGCCAGCAGCTTGGCGCGGGGAGCAGGGGCTGAAGCTTTCTTT; CDR3aa: CASSLARGAGAEAFF
j_gene: TRBJ2-5; d_gene: NA; v_gene: TRBV10-2; abundance: NA; CDR3nt: TGTGCCAGCAGCTCCTGGGGGCCCCAAGAGACCCAGTACTTC; CDR3aa: CASSSWGPQETQYF
j_gene: TRBJ2-1; d_gene: TRBD2; v_gene: TRBV28; abundance: NA; CDR3nt: TGTGCCAGCAGTTTATCTGCGGGAGCTCTCTACAATGAGCAGTTCTTC; CDR3aa: CASSLSAGALYNEQFF
j_gene: TRBJ2-2; d_gene: NA; v_gene: TRBV7-9; abundance: NA; CDR3nt: TGTGCCAGCAGCTTAGGTCAGTTAGTCACCGGGGAGCTGTTTTTT; CDR3aa: CASSLGQLVTGELFF
j_gene: TRBJ2-1; d_gene: TRBD2; v_gene: TRBV5-6; abundance: NA; CDR3nt: TGTGCCAGCAGCTCTAGCGGGAGGCGTTTGGATGAGCAGTTCTTC; CDR3aa: CASSSSGRRLDEQFF
j_gene: TRBJ1-1; d_gene: TRBD1; v_gene: TRBV6-5; abundance: few; CDR3nt: TGTGCCAGCAGTTACACCCCAGACAGGGGAAACACTGAAGCTTTCTTT; CDR3aa: CASSYTPDRGNTEAFF
j_gene: TRBJ2-7; d_gene: NA; v_gene: TRBV5-1; abundance: NA; CDR3nt: TGCGCCAGCAGCTTGGAGGGGACAAATACCTACGAGCAGTACTTC; CDR3aa: CASSLEGTNTYEQYF
j_gene: TRBJ2-7; d_gene: NA; v_gene: TRBV4-1; abundance: few; CDR3nt: TGCGCCAGCAGCCAAGAAGGGGACGGCCCCTACGAGCAGTACTTC; CDR3aa: CASSQEGDGPYEQYF